This T cell receptor (beta chain) came from a study of cytomegalovirus exposure and HLA in healthy donors (dated by TCRdb to 2017 to 2019). Broadly, across the study: An earlier analysis of some 550 of the donors reported about 250 Gb of sequence data and 100 million to 140 million unique TCR beta sequences from about 180 million T cells. An early release that covered about 640 HLA-typed donors contained approximately 300 gigabases of sequencing data and 85 million to 100 million unique TCR sequences. Of the 350 to 400 genotyped donors, approximately 83% fell in the genetic ancestry cluster associated with self-reported Caucasian donors. The study aimed to test whether cataloging public T cell receptors could reveal signatures of past pathogen exposure. The study profiled the T cell repertoires of under 850 subjects by immunosequencing and related them to cytomegalovirus serostatus. In addition to the first cohort of several hundred subjects, a separate validation cohort of about 120 different subjects was used. High-throughput TCR immunosequencing, statistical association of individual TCRs with disease status, and machine learning were combined to predict cytomegalovirus infection status. A later analysis re-examined previously published TCR beta repertoires from more than 550 donors and added high-resolution HLA genotyping to investigate patterns of TCR occurrence. Rather than drawing on any new phenotypic data, the later analysis identified candidate immune exposures from TCR beta sequences and the way those sequences occurred across donors. An earlier analysis of about 620 of the donors applied high-throughput TCR beta sequencing to assess whether each TCR beta V gene segment acted as functional or pseudogenic. Alongside the repertoire data, information on donor age, sex, ethnicity and CMV serostatus was compiled. In a later genetic analysis, genome-wide SNP genotypes for about 60% of the 666 donors were used, and that subset was treated as a discovery cohort. All discovery cohort repertoires had been generated using a single sequencing platform. HLA typing included class I and class II loci at four-digit resolution. Typing coverage differed by locus: A, B, C, DRB1 and DQB1 were typed in about 629-630 donors, DQA1 in about 560, DPA1 in some 570, and DPB1 in approximately 450. Roughly five DR-DQ haplotypes were handled as single units for association and clustering, since linkage in the cohort was strong. On average, roughly 240,000 unique TCR beta nucleotide sequences were sequenced per donor among 398 genotyped donors of the cohort, with 15% to 20% of those sequences being non-productive.

The research as a whole found: The authors suggested that the approach could potentially be extended to other disease states and immunological phenotypes. Immune exposure information for the cohort was limited to CMV serostatus. At a false discovery rate of 0.05, a later analysis linked 16,951 TCR beta sequences to specific HLA alleles. A later analysis found that HLA-associated TCR beta chains were more clonally expanded and had lower generation probabilities than equally common non-associated chains. In a later analysis, several top co-occurrence clusters were reported to appear linked to parvovirus B19, influenza, CMV and Epstein-Barr virus. Sequencing depth was assumed to be roughly uniform across donors in the presence/absence analyses, though that assumption may not hold. In a later genetic analysis, fewer N-insertions in productive TCRs were reported among donors in an Asian-associated ancestry cluster than the approximately 710-donor mean. In both the original and validation cohorts, the classifier was reported to diagnose cytomegalovirus status with high specificity and sensitivity. A later genetic analysis associated a missense DCLRE1C variant with V-gene and J-gene trimming of TCR beta chains, and an independent cohort replicated the association. In vitro tests confirmed that a few of the cytomegalovirus-associated TCR beta chains recognize cytomegalovirus antigens. Assigning TCR associations to individual alleles was difficult when HLA alleles, especially DR and DQ, strongly co-occurred. Only TCR beta chains were sequenced in this cohort, and the absence of alpha or paired-chain data limited detectable features. The earlier analysis of about 600 of the donors excluded over 15 rarely observed V segments, including chromosome 9 orphons, because counts were too low. Across donors, most TCR sequences were observed very rarely, whereas some public TCRs were present in many individuals. Broadly in line with IMGT annotations, most TCR beta V segments showed up in productive rearrangements about 87% or about 30% of the time in an earlier analysis of a few hundred of the donors. A cluster of highly shared sequence variants was judged likely to represent a technical artifact of the sequencing pipeline. A later analysis found that TCR association rates varied across HLA loci, with DRB1 alleles showing the most associated TCRs and HLA-C alleles the fewest. The 87-base-pair reads could not distinguish some IMGT-functional V segments, including TRBV6-2 and TRBV6-3, so those segments were excluded. A further reported finding was that TCR beta sequences accurately predicted the HLA-A and HLA-B alleles for most subjects in the first cohort. Most CMV-associated TCR beta chains appeared to be HLA-restricted in a later analysis, and the HLA associations seemed to be driven largely by CMV exposure. The study listed 150 to 200 TCR beta chains as associated with cytomegalovirus. HLA typing was unavailable for some donors at each locus, so association tests used only the typed subset. Correlated functional status among segregating V segments might be attributable to linkage disequilibrium, but an unknown experimental factor could not be ruled out.

The library was built by means of the immunoSEQ multiplex PCR assay. The multiplex PCR relied on a mix of 60 forward primers for TCR Vbeta segments and 13 reverse primers for TCR Jbeta segments. The CDR3 region of rearranged TCR beta genes was amplified from genomic DNA by a multiplex PCR assay. Amplified TCR beta libraries were sequenced as 87-base-pair reads on the Illumina HiSeq System. As for how the authors treated the data: In a later analysis, about 80 million unique TCR beta chains were counted across the roughly 610 repertoires, and roughly 11 million of these chains were shared by at least two donors. A nearest-neighbor algorithm error-corrected the raw reads and collapsed the reads into unique sequences, merging closely related sequences to remove PCR and sequencing errors. CDR3 sequences were aligned to IMGT reference sequences to assign V, D and J gene segments. For a sequence to be retained, a match of at least six nucleotides to both a V gene segment and a J gene segment was required. A rearrangement was called productive if the CDR3 had no stop codons and remained in frame with V and J, and every other rearrangement was called non-productive. CDR3 was defined by IMGT convention, running from the second conserved V-encoded cysteine to the conserved J-encoded phenylalanine. The earlier analysis of roughly 590 of the donors excluded sequences that lacked an unambiguous match to a single V gene segment. In an earlier analysis of 587 of the donors, a V segment was called functional when productive rearrangements were above 56.7%, and segregating when the standard deviation between donors exceeded 5%. A statistical classification framework was built for diagnosing cytomegalovirus status from the catalog of TCR beta chain sequences. In a later analysis, V and J genes were assigned by comparing TCR nucleotide sequences against IMGT/GENE-DB human TR gene sequences. In a later analysis, CDR3 sequences and most-parsimonious VDJ recombination scenarios were assigned using the TCRdist pipeline. In a later analysis, each TCR beta chain was defined by its CDR3 amino acid sequence together with its V-gene family, and reads lacking a unique V-gene family were excluded. As a way to deal with suspected cross-contamination and a sequencing artifact, a later analysis dropped 592 nucleotide sequences that were highly shared and had low generation probability. In a later analysis, a clonal expansion index for each public chain was calculated from normalized within-repertoire ranks of inferred template counts. Generation probabilities in a later analysis came from a VDJ recombination model fitted to out-of-frame rearrangements, and those results were checked against IGoR. In a later analysis, hypergeometric tests were used to score TCR-TCR, TCR-HLA and TCR-CMV co-occurrence, with a repertoire-size bias correction applied to TCR pairs. A later analysis estimated false discovery rates by permuting HLA or CMV assignments 20 times. In a later analysis, co-occurring TCRs were grouped with DBSCAN, and TCRdist sequence similarity was added when clustering was performed within HLA-allele-positive subsets. Repertoires with fewer than 30,000 or more than 120,000 public chains, plus five repertoires with anomalous nucleotide sharing, were excluded from co-occurrence clustering. Drawn from immuneACCESS, this table holds only the in-frame rearrangements with V and J called that TCRdb kept. Clones are partly lost; checked studies trace under half to an unresolved V gene and leave the rest unexplained. The D gene and trimming were derived from the DNA, and the V and J assignments and clone size from that table. The sample table includes about 160,000 clones. Of the sample, under 2.5% is held by the ten largest clones.

In total, approximately 700 healthy bone marrow donors made up the cohort. All cohort members were sampled while nominally healthy, although unrecorded immune exposures were likely present. The donor was CMV seronegative and belonged to the group of around 400 seronegative cohort members. Each donor provided a peripheral blood sample, and peripheral blood mononuclear cells were used for TCR beta sequencing. Genomic DNA extraction from the blood cell samples was performed with the Qiagen DNeasy Blood Extraction Kit. Concerning this clone itself: The target of this receptor is not known.

CDR1 is given as LNHNV and CDR2 as YYDKDF, both from the germline V gene (reference sequence). Germline trimming: 6 bases from V, 9 bases from J; junction bases outside gene matches: 9. The CDR3 spans 15 residues, from the cysteine through the phenylalanine. Of the read, only the CDR3 DNA is kept; its 45 bases are in frame from base 1. The TCR originated in a young man in good health and CMV-seronegative. Sequences were obtained from PBMCs. The chain joins TRBV15 to TRBJ2-1, and 12 bases in between align with TRBD2. The DNA sequence follows: TGTGCCACCAGTAAGACTAGCGGGAGTCTTGGTGAGCAGTTCTTC. This yields the protein CATSKTSGSLGEQFF. When the CDR3 is completed using the reference TRBV15 and TRBJ2-1 genes on either side, the full variable domain is DAMVIQNPRYQVTQFGKPVTLSCSQTLNHNVMYWYQQKSSQAPKLLFHYYDKDFNNEADTPDNFQSRRPNTSFCFLDIRSPGLGDTAMYLCATSKTSGSLGEQFFGPGTRLTVL.